This is a list of T cell receptor beta chains from one sample in a study of cytomegalovirus exposure and HLA in healthy donors. Profiled with immunoSEQ multiplex PCR; TCRdb holds only in-frame clones, not every one. The record lists around 100,000 clones, of which the ten most abundant hold about 3%. Sequenced: PBMCs. The receptors here all came from a man aged 35-49 years in good health and CMV-seronegative. Both conserved end residues are part of each CDR3. Fields, in order: D gene, J gene, V gene, CDR3 DNA, CDR3 protein. A D gene is named only where the DNA matches it firmly.

NA	TRBJ1-2	TRBV28	TGTGCCAGCAGTTCGGACACCTACTATGGCTACACCTTC	CASSSDTYYGYTF
TRBD2	TRBJ2-7	TRBV18	TGTGCCAGCTCACCACCGGCTAGCGGGTCCTACGAGCAGTACTTC	CASSPPASGSYEQYF
TRBD1	TRBJ2-5	TRBV30	TGTGCCTGGAGCAGTCAGGTGCGACAGGGAGAGACCCAGTACTTC	CAWSSQVRQGETQYF
NA	TRBJ2-5	TRBV5-1	TGCGCCAGCAGCTTGATAACAGGACCCTCCTCAGAGACCCAGTACTTC	CASSLITGPSSETQYF
NA	TRBJ1-4	TRBV6-5	TGTGCCAGCAGTACAAGGGGTCTTAATGAAAAACTGTTTTTT	CASSTRGLNEKLFF
TRBD1	TRBJ1-2	TRBV19	TGTGCCAGTAGTTTTGGAGGGGGCGGATCTGGCTACACCTTC	CASSFGGGGSGYTF
TRBD2	TRBJ2-2	TRBV28	TGTGCCAGCAGTTTACTAGCGGGGAACACCGGGGAGCTGTTTTTT	CASSLLAGNTGELFF
TRBD1	TRBJ1-6	TRBV4-3	TGCGCCAGCAGCCAAGATCTCTTCTCAGGGGGCGGAGATTCACCCCTCCACTTT	CASSQDLFSGGGDSPLHF
TRBD2	TRBJ2-2	TRBV6-8	TGTGCCAGCAGTTCCCTGCTGGCTAGCGGGGGGGGTATTAAGTACACCGGGGAGCTGTTTTTT	CASSSLLASGGGIKYTGELFF
TRBD1	TRBJ1-5	TRBV6-1	TGTGCCAGCAGCGGACCGGGACAGGGCGGTCAGCCCCAGCATTTT	CASSGPGQGGQPQHF
NA	TRBJ2-1	TRBV27	TGTGCCAGCAGTTTGAGGACAGCCTCACCCAATGAGCAGTTCTTC	CASSLRTASPNEQFF
NA	TRBJ2-2	TRBV29-1	TGCAGCGTTACAGGGCACACCGGGGAGCTGTTTTTT	CSVTGHTGELFF
NA	TRBJ2-7	TRBV30	TGTGCCTTTACTGGACAGCCGCCCCGCTACGAGCAGTACTTC	CAFTGQPPRYEQYF
NA	TRBJ1-5	TRBV4-2	TGTGCCAGCAGCCAAGATGGAGATCAGCCCCAGCATTTT	CASSQDGDQPQHF
TRBD1	TRBJ1-6	TRBV7-9	TGTGCCAGCAGCTTAGCGTCGCGACAGGGAATCTCACCCCTCCACTTT	CASSLASRQGISPLHF
NA	TRBJ2-3	TRBV10-1	TGCGCCAGCAGTACGCGGCTAGGCCAAGGTGATACGCAGTATTTT	CASSTRLGQGDTQYF
TRBD1	TRBJ1-1	TRBV10-3	TGTGCCATCAGTGACGAGGGGGCGAAATTGAACACTGAAGCTTTCTTT	CAISDEGAKLNTEAFF
NA	TRBJ2-1	TRBV5-1	TGCGCCAGCAGCTTGAGTGTCGGGGGTGGTGAGCAGTTCTTC	CASSLSVGGGEQFF
NA	TRBJ1-1	TRBV6-1	TGTGCCAGCAGTGAAGCTGGCCAGTATGGAGCTTTCTTT	CASSEAGQYGAFF
NA	TRBJ2-7	TRBV9	TGTGCCAGCAGCGTAGGAAACAGGATCGACGAGCAGTACTTC	CASSVGNRIDEQYF
NA	TRBJ2-5	TRBV5-4	TGTGCCAGCAGCTTGGGGGCGTACCAAGAGACCCAGTACTTC	CASSLGAYQETQYF
NA	TRBJ1-2	TRBV19	TGTGCCAGTAGTAAATCCAGGGAGGTCGACTATGGCTACACCTTC	CASSKSREVDYGYTF
TRBD2	TRBJ2-7	TRBV7-2	TGTGCCAGCAGCTTAGGGACTAGCGGGGGGTACGAGCAGTACTTC	CASSLGTSGGYEQYF
NA	TRBJ2-7	TRBV28	TGTGCCAGCACCTCCGGACTTGCCTACGAGCAGTACTTC	CASTSGLAYEQYF
TRBD1	TRBJ2-7	TRBV19	TGTGCCAGTAGTACAGGACAGGGCTACGAGCAGTACTTC	CASSTGQGYEQYF
NA	TRBJ2-3	TRBV7-9	TGTGCCAGCAGCTTACGTCCAGATACGCAGTATTTT	CASSLRPDTQYF
TRBD2	TRBJ2-5	TRBV4-1	TGCGCCAGCAGCCGACAAGAAGCTAGCGGGCGAGAGACCCAGTACTTC	CASSRQEASGRETQYF
TRBD1	TRBJ1-2	TRBV23-1	TGCGCCAGCGGAACAGGGGACCGTAATGGCTACACCTTC	CASGTGDRNGYTF
NA	TRBJ2-1	TRBV7-9	TGTGCCAGCAGCCAAGTCGGGAATGAGCAGTTCTTC	CASSQVGNEQFF
TRBD2	TRBJ2-5	TRBV5-6	TGTGCCAGCAGCTTCGGGAGGGAGACCCAGTACTTC	CASSFGRETQYF
TRBD2	TRBJ2-3	TRBV27	TGTGCCAGCAGCGTTTTAGCGGGAGGGACAGATACGCAGTATTTT	CASSVLAGGTDTQYF
NA	TRBJ2-7	TRBV30	TGTGCCTGGAGTGTAAATCATTACGAGCAGTACTTC	CAWSVNHYEQYF
NA	TRBJ1-2	TRBV19	TGTGCCAGTAGTATAGATCGGGTCGACTATGGCTACACCTTC	CASSIDRVDYGYTF
TRBD1	TRBJ2-7	TRBV14	TGTGCCAGCAGCCATGGGACAGGGGTAATCGAGCAGTACTTC	CASSHGTGVIEQYF
NA	TRBJ1-3	TRBV9	TGTGCCAGCAGCGCCGGGACAGGAAACACCATATATTTT	CASSAGTGNTIYF
NA	TRBJ2-2	TRBV5-1	TGCGCCAGCAGCTTCTATGGCTCGACAGGCGCGAACACCGGGGAGCTGTTTTTT	CASSFYGSTGANTGELFF
TRBD2	TRBJ2-1	TRBV19	TGTGCCAGTAGACCAGCGGGGCTAAGCTCCAATGAGCAGTTCTTC	CASRPAGLSSNEQFF
NA	TRBJ2-1	TRBV5-4	TGTGCCAGCAGCTTGGGGATGGATGGAGACAATGAGCAGTTCTTC	CASSLGMDGDNEQFF
NA	TRBJ1-5	TRBV7-9	TGTGCCAGCAGCTTAGGCTCGGGGGGGGATCAGCCCCAGCATTTT	CASSLGSGGDQPQHF
NA	TRBJ2-3	TRBV4-1	TGCGCCAGCAGCCAAGAATACAGGGGCACAGATACGCAGTATTTT	CASSQEYRGTDTQYF
NA	TRBJ1-4	TRBV5-1	TGCGCCAGCAGCTTGGTGTCAGGGTGGGGTGAAAAACTGTTTTTT	CASSLVSGWGEKLFF
TRBD1	TRBJ2-1	TRBV18	TGTGCCAGCTCACGAGCGGGACAGGGGTACAATGAGCAGTTCTTC	CASSRAGQGYNEQFF
TRBD2	TRBJ2-5	TRBV19	TGTGCCAGTAGTATAGGAGCGGGGGGGGGAGAGACCCAGTACTTC	CASSIGAGGGETQYF
TRBD1	TRBJ2-5	TRBV5-1	TGCGCCAGCAGCAAAGAGACCCCTCTCAGGGGGCAAGAGACCCAGTACTTC	CASSKETPLRGQETQYF
NA	TRBJ1-1	TRBV10-1	TGCGCCAGCAGTAAAATCTCGACAGGCGTCCTGAACACTGAAGCTTTCTTT	CASSKISTGVLNTEAFF
NA	TRBJ2-2	TRBV30	TGTGCCTGGACACGCCCGGGTATCACCGGGGAGCTGTTTTTT	CAWTRPGITGELFF
TRBD2	TRBJ2-7	TRBV6-6	TGTGCCAGCAGTTACGGCCCTGGGCGGGAGACCTACGAGCAGTACTTC	CASSYGPGRETYEQYF
TRBD2	TRBJ2-7	TRBV5-1	TGCGCCAGCAGCACGACTAGCGGGAGATTAAACGAGCAGTACTTC	CASSTTSGRLNEQYF
NA	TRBJ1-2	TRBV27	TGTGCCAGCAGTTTTGGTCCAGGGGATGGCTACACCTTC	CASSFGPGDGYTF
NA	TRBJ1-1	TRBV18	TGTGCCAGCTCGGGTGCGGGACTCGGGAACACTGAAGCTTTCTTT	CASSGAGLGNTEAFF
NA	TRBJ2-4	TRBV18	TGTGCCAGCTCACCAACCTTGGGACGGGAGAAAGTCGGAAACATTCAGTACTTC	CASSPTLGREKVGNIQYF
TRBD1	TRBJ2-1	TRBV15	TGTGCCACCAGCAGGGGGACAGGAGAGCAGTTCTTC	CATSRGTGEQFF
TRBD1	TRBJ2-3	TRBV9	TGTGCCAGCAGCGCGGGGAACAGGGGGTTAAAAGCAGATACGCAGTATTTT	CASSAGNRGLKADTQYF
NA	TRBJ2-1	TRBV7-2	TGTGCCAGCAGCCCCCCACCCGGGACTCACAACAATGAGCAGTTCTTC	CASSPPPGTHNNEQFF
TRBD1	TRBJ2-5	TRBV6-5	TGTGCCAGCAGTTACATACAGGGGGGAGGGACCCAGTACTTC	CASSYIQGGGTQYF